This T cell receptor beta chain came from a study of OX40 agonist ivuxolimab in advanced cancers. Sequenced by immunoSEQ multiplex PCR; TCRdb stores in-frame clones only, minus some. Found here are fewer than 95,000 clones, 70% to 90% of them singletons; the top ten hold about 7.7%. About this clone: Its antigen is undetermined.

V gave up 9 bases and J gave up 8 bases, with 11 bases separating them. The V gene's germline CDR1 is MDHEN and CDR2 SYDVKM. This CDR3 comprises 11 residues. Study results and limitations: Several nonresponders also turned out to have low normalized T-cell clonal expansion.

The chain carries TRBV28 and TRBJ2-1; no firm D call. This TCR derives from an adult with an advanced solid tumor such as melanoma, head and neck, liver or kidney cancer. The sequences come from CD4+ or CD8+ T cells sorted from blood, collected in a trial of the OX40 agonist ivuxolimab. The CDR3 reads CASSLVDEQFF. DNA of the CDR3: TGTGCCAGTTCCCTAGTGGATGAGCAGTTCTTC.